These 21 T cell receptor beta chains were sequenced from one sample in a study of blood T cell repertoires in COVID-19. Libraries were prepared by immunoSEQ multiplex PCR; TCRdb keeps only in-frame clonotypes and omits some of them. The sample consists of fewer than 80,000 clones, more than 75% of them appearing once. The sequencing input was peripheral blood. These receptors were taken from a human donor in a cohort sampled during active COVID-19.

A single count supports this clone. V is TRBV5-1 and J is TRBJ2-3; D is possibly TRBD2 (5 bases). Trimming left V 2 bases short and J 6 bases short, with 16 bases between. This CDR3 contains 15 residues. CDR1 and CDR2 (germline): SGHRS, YFSETQ. The CDR3 region has the DNA TGCGCCAGCAGCTTTGGGAGAGTCTTATCGGATACGCAGTATTTT. It translates to CASSFGRVLSDTQYF. Filled out from reference TRBV5-1 and TRBJ2-3, the complete variable domain reads KAGVTQTPRYLIKTRGQQVTLSCSPISGHRSVSWYQQTPGQGLQFLFEYFSETQRNKGNFPGRFSGRQFSNSRSEMNVSTLELGDSALYLCASSFGRVLSDTQYFGPGTRLTVL.

The chain combines TRBV7-2 with TRBJ2-3; D is ambiguous. The V end was cut by 0 bases, the J end by 0 bases, with 7 bases between. Germline V gene data show CDR1 as SGHTA and CDR2 as FQGNSA. This CDR3 spans 15 amino acids. The CDR3 is CASSLALTSTDTQYF. In nucleotides, the CDR3 is TGTGCCAGCAGCTTAGCCCTAACTAGCACAGATACGCAGTATTTT.

This clone was seen only once. The chain couples TRBV6-6 to TRBJ2-7; D is unresolved. This CDR3 contains 11 residues. Germline CDR1 MNHNY, CDR2 SVGAGI (reference sequence). The V gene lost 2 bases and the J gene lost 6 bases, with 5 bases spanning the gap. The CDR3 DNA sequence: TGTGCCAGCAGTTACGTCTCCGAGCAGTACTTC. It encodes CASSYVSEQYF.

The V and J genes are TRBV12-3 or TRBV12-4 and TRBJ1-1; 7 bases map to TRBD1. With 5 bases clipped from V and 4 bases from J, the junction kept 4 bases outside the gene matches. The CDR3 runs 13 residues. The CDR3 is CASSQGVVTEAFF. CDR3 nucleotide sequence: TGTGCCAGCAGTCAGGGGGTGGTCACTGAAGCTTTCTTT.

The genes are TRBV6-1 and TRBJ1-2; no firm D call. The CDR3 length is 12 residues. Between the trimmed V and J ends, which lost 2 bases and 1 base, there was a span of 2 bases. CDR1 MNHNS and CDR2 SASEGT come from the germline V gene. CDR3 sequence (DNA): TGTGCCAGCAGTGAACTTAACTATGGCTACACCTTC. It codes for CASSELNYGYTF.

The V call is TRBV23-1, the J call TRBJ2-7, with 7 positions matching TRBD1. TRBV23-1 is recorded as an ORF, its role being uncertain. This CDR3 contains 16 residues. V lost 2 bases to trimming and J lost 5 bases; unmatched junction nucleotides: 12. In DNA form, the CDR3 reads TGCGCCAGCAGTCAAAAGACAGGGAAAGCCTTACACGAGCAGTACTTC. Encoded protein: CASSQKTGKALHEQYF.

The CDR3 spells CASTKNVIPDKTNEKLFF. The CDR3 DNA reads as TGTGCCAGTACTAAAAACGTCATCCCGGACAAAACTAATGAAAAACTGTTTTTT. This chain uses TRBV19 with TRBJ1-4; tentatively, D is TRBD1 (5 bases). Trimming shortened V by 7 bases and J by 1 base, and 22 bases separated the two germline ends. The CDR3 runs to 18 residues. Germline assignment: CDR1 LNHDA and CDR2 SQIVND (reference sequence).

The rearrangement joins TRBV19 to TRBJ1-1; D is possibly TRBD1 (6 bases). Germline V gives CDR1 LNHDA, CDR2 SQIVND (reference sequence). The CDR3 sequence is 15 residues long. V lost 6 bases and J 1 base, leaving 15 bases between the germline ends. In DNA form, the CDR3 reads TGTGCCAGTAGAGGGGGACGGAGATCGAACACTGAAGCTTTCTTT. It specifies CASRGGRRSNTEAFF.

Comment on this clone: The junction and the germline gene differ at one end; a read error may be behind it. The rearrangement uses TRBV7-2 and TRBJ2-7; 12 nucleotides align to TRBD2. The CDR3 is 14 amino acids. In germline, CDR1 is SGHTA, CDR2 FQGNSA. CDR3 nucleotides: TGTGCCAGCAGCCTAGCGGGAGGGCCCTTGGAGCAGTACTTC. Encoded protein: CASSLAGGPLEQYF.

The chain employs TRBV11-2 and TRBJ1-5; unclear D gene. Trimming removed 0 bases at V and 6 bases at J, with 9 bases between. The V gene's germline CDR1 is SGHAT and CDR2 FQNNGV. This CDR3 is built from 14 residues. CDR3 protein: CASSLDRGFQPQHF. The CDR3 coding sequence is TGTGCCAGCAGCTTAGATCGAGGGTTTCAGCCCCAGCATTTT.

CDR3: CASSPVGQETQYF. The DNA of the CDR3 is TGTGCCAGCTCACCGGTCGGCCAAGAGACCCAGTACTTC. The chain joins TRBV18 to TRBJ2-5; D call uncertain. The CDR3 runs to 13 residues. V shed 3 bases and J shed 1 base, with 6 bases lying between them. Germline CDR1 and CDR2: KGHSH and LQKENI. Complete variable domain (other parts from reference TRBV18 and TRBJ2-5): NAGVMQNPRHLVRRRGQEARLRCSPMKGHSHVYWYRQLPEEGLKFMVYLQKENIIDESGMPKERFSAEFPKEGPSILRIQQVVRGDSAAYFCASSPVGQETQYFGPGTRLLVL.

This clone was seen more than once but under ten times. The genes are TRBV7-9 and TRBJ2-7; a possible D gene is TRBD1 (6 bases). There are 13 residues in the CDR3. The V gene lost 4 bases and the J gene lost 6 bases, with 13 bases spanning the gap. Germline V lookup: CDR1 SEHNR, CDR2 FQNEAQ (reference sequence). CDR3 DNA: TGTGCCAGCAGCTCCCGGGACAATCGCGAGCAGTACTTC. Translating it yields CASSSRDNREQYF.

This chain links TRBV18 with TRBJ2-5, with a tentative D call TRBD1 (6 bases). Germline V lookup: CDR1 KGHSH, CDR2 LQKENI. This CDR3 region has 14 residues. V was clipped by 0 bases and J by 2 bases, with 7 bases between them. The CDR3 is CASSPPRGQETQYF. CDR3 nucleotide sequence: TGTGCCAGCTCACCACCCAGGGGACAAGAGACCCAGTACTTC.

Points on this clone: At one boundary the junction diverges from the germline segment, which might be a read error. This chain uses TRBV3-1 (or the pseudogene TRBV3-2) with TRBJ2-3; 11 bases map to TRBD2. CDR3 size: 16 residues. Germline CDR1 is LGHDT and CDR2 is YNNKEL (reference sequence). The CDR3 DNA reads as TGTGCCAGCAGCCCTATCACTAGCGGGAGCACGGATACGCAGTATTTT. This sequence encodes CASSPITSGSTDTQYF.

This sequence joins TRBV7-9 and TRBJ2-2; no firm D call. The CDR3 loop spans 12 amino acids. CDR1 is SEHNR and CDR2 is FQNEAQ in the germline V gene (reference sequence). Trimming cost V 6 bases and J 5 bases, with 7 bases left between them. The CDR3 DNA is TGTGCCAGCAGTTTCAGAACCGGGGAGCTGTTTTTT. Protein product: CASSFRTGELFF. The variable domain in full, with the rest retrieved from reference TRBV7-9 and TRBJ2-2, is DTGVSQNPRHKITKRGQNVTFRCDPISEHNRLYWYRQTLGQGPEFLTYFQNEAQLEKSRLLSDRFSAERPKGSFSTLEIQRTEQGDSAMYLCASSFRTGELFFGEGSRLTVL.

The rearrangement joins TRBV5-1 to TRBJ2-2, with a possible D match to TRBD1 (5 bases). The CDR3 extends over 16 amino acids. Trimming left V 1 base short and J 3 bases short, with 13 bases between. Germline CDR1 reads SGHRS; CDR2 reads YFSETQ. The CDR3 protein is CASSLNSGLDTGELFF. The CDR3 nucleotides are TGCGCCAGCAGCTTGAATTCAGGGCTTGACACCGGGGAGCTGTTTTTT. The full variable domain, completed using reference TRBV5-1 and TRBJ2-2, is KAGVTQTPRYLIKTRGQQVTLSCSPISGHRSVSWYQQTPGQGLQFLFEYFSETQRNKGNFPGRFSGRQFSNSRSEMNVSTLELGDSALYLCASSLNSGLDTGELFFGEGSRLTVL.

The rearrangement links TRBV7-2 to TRBJ2-4; 8 bases match TRBD2. J lost 0 bases, V lost 0 bases, and 16 bases had no gene match. Germline values: CDR1 SGHTA, CDR2 FQGNSA. The CDR3 has 21 amino acids. The CDR3 sequence is CASSLAVVVAGKILAKNIQYF. In nucleotides, the CDR3 is TGTGCCAGCAGCTTAGCGGTAGTCGTAGCGGGAAAGATCTTAGCCAAAAACATTCAGTACTTC.

J is TRBJ1-1 and V is TRBV5-1, with D tentatively TRBD1 (5 bases). The CDR3 runs 15 residues. Trimming left V 2 bases short and J 0 bases short, with 11 bases between. Germline CDR1 reads SGHRS; CDR2 reads YFSETQ. CDR3 sequence reads: CASSFSGAVNTEAFF. The CDR3 nucleotides are TGCGCCAGCAGCTTTAGTGGGGCGGTGAACACTGAAGCTTTCTTT.

In its sample, this clone was seen a few times. The chain has TRBV6-5 and TRBJ1-5, with 7 positions matching TRBD1. Germline V lookup: CDR1 MNHEY, CDR2 SVGAGI. The CDR3 has 14 residues. Trimming at V came to 3 bases and at J to 4 bases, leaving 3 bases not matched to a gene. CDR3 residues: CASSYRQGNQPQHF. Written as DNA, the CDR3 is TGTGCCAGCAGTTATAGACAGGGTAATCAGCCCCAGCATTTT.

V usage is TRBV18 and J usage is TRBJ1-4; D unclear. This CDR3 has 15 residues. Germline V gene sequence: CDR1 KGHSH, CDR2 LQKENI. With 0 bases removed from V and 5 bases from J, the gap between germline ends came to 10 bases. The CDR3 nucleotides read TGTGCCAGCTCACCACCTGGCCCAGCGAATGAAAAACTGTTTTTT. As protein: CASSPPGPANEKLFF.

The V gene is TRBV7-2, the J gene TRBJ2-3; 7 bases map to TRBD2. With V trimmed by 5 bases and J by 4 bases, 12 bases remained unmatched. Germline CDR1 SGHTA, CDR2 FQGNSA. The CDR3 runs to 16 residues. The CDR3 nucleotides read TGTGCCAGCAGCCCGAAGAGCGGGGCGGGGGCAGATACGCAGTATTTT. Protein product: CASSPKSGAGADTQYF.